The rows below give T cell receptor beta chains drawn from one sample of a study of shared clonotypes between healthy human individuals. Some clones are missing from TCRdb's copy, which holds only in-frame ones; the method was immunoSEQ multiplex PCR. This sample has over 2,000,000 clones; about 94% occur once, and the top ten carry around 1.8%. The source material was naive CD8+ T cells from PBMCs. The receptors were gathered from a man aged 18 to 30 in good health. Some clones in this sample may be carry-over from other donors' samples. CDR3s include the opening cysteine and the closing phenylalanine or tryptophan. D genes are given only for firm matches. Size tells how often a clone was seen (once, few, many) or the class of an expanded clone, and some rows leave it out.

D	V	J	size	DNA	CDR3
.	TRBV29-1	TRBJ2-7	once	TGCAGCGTTGAAATGGGAAACCCCTACGAGCAGTACTTC	CSVEMGNPYEQYF
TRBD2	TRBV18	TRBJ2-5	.	TGTGCCAGCTCACGAAAACCGGGACTAGCGCCACAAGAGACCCAGTACTTC	CASSRKPGLAPQETQYF
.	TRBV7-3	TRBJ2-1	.	TGTGCCAGCAGCTTACAAGCGGACTATAATGAGCAGTTCTTC	CASSLQADYNEQFF
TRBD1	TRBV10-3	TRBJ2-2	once	TGTGCCATCAGCGGACAGGCCGGGGAGCTGTTTTTT	CAISGQAGELFF
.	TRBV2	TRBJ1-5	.	TGTGCCAGCAGTGATTACGATAGCAATCAGCCCCAGCATTTT	CASSDYDSNQPQHF
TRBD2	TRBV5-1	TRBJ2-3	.	TGCGCCAGCAGCTTGAAAGGACTAGCGGGGGGAATGACGGCGACAGATACGCAGTATTTT	CASSLKGLAGGMTATDTQYF
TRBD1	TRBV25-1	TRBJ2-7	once	TGTGCCAGCAGCGACAGGGTCCCACTCGAGCAGTACTTC	CASSDRVPLEQYF
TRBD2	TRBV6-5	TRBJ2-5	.	TGTGCCAGCAGCTACCTTCGCGGGGGGGAGACCCAGTACTTC	CASSYLRGGETQYF
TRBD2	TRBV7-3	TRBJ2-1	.	TGTGCCAGCAGCTTATTTAGCGGGAGCCAGGATGAGCAGTTCTTC	CASSLFSGSQDEQFF
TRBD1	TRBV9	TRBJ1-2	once	TGTGCCAGCAGCGAAGACAGGGTGCCCTATGGCTACACCTTC	CASSEDRVPYGYTF
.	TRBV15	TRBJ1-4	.	TGTGCCACCAGCAGAGATACCAGGATAGTTACTGAAAAACTGTTTTTT	CATSRDTRIVTEKLFF
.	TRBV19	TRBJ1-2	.	TGTGCCAGTAGCCCCAGGGTCCCCGGTGGCTACACCTTC	CASSPRVPGGYTF
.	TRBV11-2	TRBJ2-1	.	TGTGCCAGCAGCCCAGAGGCCGGGTCCTACAATGAGCAGTTCTTC	CASSPEAGSYNEQFF
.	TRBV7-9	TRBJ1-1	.	TGTGCCAGCAGCTCCCCCCCCGGGGAAGCTTTCTTT	CASSSPPGEAFF
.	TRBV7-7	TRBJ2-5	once	TGTGCCAGCAGCCCGGCGTACAGCGAACCGTATCAAGAGACCCAGTACTTC	CASSPAYSEPYQETQYF
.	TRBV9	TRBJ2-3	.	TGTGCCAGCAGCCCGGGGACCAGCCGGAGCACAGATACGCAGTATTTT	CASSPGTSRSTDTQYF
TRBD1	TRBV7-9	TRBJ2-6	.	TGTGCCAGCAGCCAAGGGGGACAGGGGGCAAGGATGGCCAACGTCCTGACTTTC	CASSQGGQGARMANVLTF
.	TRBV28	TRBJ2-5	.	TGTGCCAGCAGTTTATCCGCATACCAAGAGACCCAGTACTTC	CASSLSAYQETQYF
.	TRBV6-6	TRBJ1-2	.	TGTGCCAGCAGTTACGAGGGGGGGGCGCCGTATGGCTACACCTTC	CASSYEGGAPYGYTF
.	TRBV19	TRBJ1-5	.	TGTGCCAGTAGTATAGTTCCAGGGCTGAATCAGCCCCAGCATTTT	CASSIVPGLNQPQHF
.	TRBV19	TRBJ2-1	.	TGTGCCAGTAGTATAGATCTCAGATTTGGGGAGCAGTTCTTC	CASSIDLRFGEQFF
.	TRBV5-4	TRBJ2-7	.	TGTGCCAGCACCGCGGGATCCTCCTACGAGCAGTACTTC	CASTAGSSYEQYF
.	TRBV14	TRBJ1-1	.	TGTGCCAGCAGCCAAGTTCTTGGGACTGAAGCTTTCTTT	CASSQVLGTEAFF
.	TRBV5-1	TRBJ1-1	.	TGCGCCAGCAGGCCGGACAGTGCAGCAGAAGCTTTCTTT	CASRPDSAAEAFF
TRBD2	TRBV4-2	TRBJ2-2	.	TGTGCCAGCAGGAAGGGGACTAGCGGGAACACCGGGGAGCTGTTTTTT	CASRKGTSGNTGELFF
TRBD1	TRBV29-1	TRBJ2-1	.	TGCAGCGCTATACAGGGGGGTGGTGACAATGAGCAGTTCTTC	CSAIQGGGDNEQFF
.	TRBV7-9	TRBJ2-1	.	TGTGCCAGCAGCTTTCCGGGACTTACCTACAATGAGCAGTTCTTC	CASSFPGLTYNEQFF
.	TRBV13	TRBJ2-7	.	TGTGCCAGCAGCTCCAACACCCTCGGGTACGAGCAGTACTTC	CASSSNTLGYEQYF
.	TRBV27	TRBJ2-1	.	TGTGCCAGCATTCGGGCCGGCTACAATGAGCAGTTCTTC	CASIRAGYNEQFF
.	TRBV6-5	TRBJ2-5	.	TGTGCCAGCAGTTCGAACGAAGAGACCCAGTACTTC	CASSSNEETQYF
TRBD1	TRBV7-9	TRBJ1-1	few	TGTGCCAGCAGCACCGGACAGGGGAGCACTGAAGCTTTCTTT	CASSTGQGSTEAFF
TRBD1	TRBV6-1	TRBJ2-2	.	TGTGCCACAACTACAGGGGGCACCGGGGAGCTGTTTTTT	CATTTGGTGELFF
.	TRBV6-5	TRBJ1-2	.	TGTGCCAGCAGAGAAGGTTGGAGCTATGGCTACACCTTC	CASREGWSYGYTF
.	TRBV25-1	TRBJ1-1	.	TGTGCCAGCAGGGACAGATACAACACTGAAGCTTTCTTT	CASRDRYNTEAFF
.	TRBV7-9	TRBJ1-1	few	TGTGCCAGCAGCCCGACGGGCATGAACACTGAAGCTTTCTTT	CASSPTGMNTEAFF
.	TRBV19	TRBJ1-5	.	TGTGCCAGTAGTTTTCAAGACGGATTCAATCAGCCCCAGCATTTT	CASSFQDGFNQPQHF
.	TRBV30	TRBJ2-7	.	TGTGCCTGGTTAAGTATATTGGGCGAGCAGTACTTC	CAWLSILGEQYF
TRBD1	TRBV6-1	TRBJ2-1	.	TGTGCCAGCAGTGAGGACAGGGGGAATGAGCAGTTCTTC	CASSEDRGNEQFF